The clone carrying this T cell receptor beta chain was counted a single time. This specimen belongs to a study of blood T cell repertoires in COVID-19. The CDR3 spans 17 residues. Germline CDR1 reads KGHSH; CDR2 reads LQKENI. Trimming cost V 1 base and J 0 bases, with 13 bases left between them. Produced via immunoSEQ multiplex PCR; TCRdb's table is partial and in-frame only. The table has some 300,000 clones, under 90% seen once. The chain couples TRBV18 to TRBJ1-3; D gene ambiguous. What was sequenced was PBMCs or T cells enriched from blood (not recorded which). This TCR came from a woman aged 45 to 65 who had been exposed to COVID-19. The CDR3 region is CASSPLIGDSSGNTIYF. The CDR3 region has the DNA TGTGCCAGCTCACCACTAATCGGAGATTCCTCTGGAAACACCATATATTTT.